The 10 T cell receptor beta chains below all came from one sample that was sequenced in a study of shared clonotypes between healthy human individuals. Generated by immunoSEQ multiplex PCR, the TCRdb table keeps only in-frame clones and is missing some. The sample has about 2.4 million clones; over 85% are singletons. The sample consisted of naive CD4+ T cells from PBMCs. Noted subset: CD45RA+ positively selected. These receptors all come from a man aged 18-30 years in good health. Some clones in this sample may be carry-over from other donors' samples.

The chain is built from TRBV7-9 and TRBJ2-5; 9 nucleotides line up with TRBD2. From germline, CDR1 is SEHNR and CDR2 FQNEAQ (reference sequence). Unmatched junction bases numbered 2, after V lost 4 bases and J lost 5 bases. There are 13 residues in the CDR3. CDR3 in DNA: TGTGCCAGCAGCTCTAGCGGGAAGGAGACCCAGTACTTC. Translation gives CASSSSGKETQYF.

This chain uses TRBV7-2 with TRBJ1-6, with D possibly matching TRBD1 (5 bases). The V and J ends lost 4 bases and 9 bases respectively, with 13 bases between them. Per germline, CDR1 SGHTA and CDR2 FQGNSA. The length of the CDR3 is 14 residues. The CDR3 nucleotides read TGTGCCAGCAGCTCCCGGGACTCAATTTCACCCCTCCACTTT. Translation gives CASSSRDSISPLHF.

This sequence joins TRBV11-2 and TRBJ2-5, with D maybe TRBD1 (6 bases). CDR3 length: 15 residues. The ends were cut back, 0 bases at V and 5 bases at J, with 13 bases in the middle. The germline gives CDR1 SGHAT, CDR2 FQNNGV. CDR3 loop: CASSLDGDRPETQYF. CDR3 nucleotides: TGTGCCAGCAGCTTAGATGGAGACAGGCCTGAGACCCAGTACTTC.

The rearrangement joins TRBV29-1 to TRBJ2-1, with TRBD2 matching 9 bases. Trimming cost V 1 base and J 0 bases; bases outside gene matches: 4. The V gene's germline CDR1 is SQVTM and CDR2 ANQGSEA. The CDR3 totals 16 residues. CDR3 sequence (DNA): TGCAGCGTTGAAGTGCAACTAGCGGGCTCCTACAATGAGCAGTTCTTC. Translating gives CSVEVQLAGSYNEQFF.

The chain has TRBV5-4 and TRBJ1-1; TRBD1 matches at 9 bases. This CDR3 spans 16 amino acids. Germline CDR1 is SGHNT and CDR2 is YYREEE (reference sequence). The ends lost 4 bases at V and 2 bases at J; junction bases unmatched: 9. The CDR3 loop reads CASSAGQGRYNTEAFF. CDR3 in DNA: TGTGCCAGCAGCGCCGGACAGGGGCGATATAACACTGAAGCTTTCTTT.

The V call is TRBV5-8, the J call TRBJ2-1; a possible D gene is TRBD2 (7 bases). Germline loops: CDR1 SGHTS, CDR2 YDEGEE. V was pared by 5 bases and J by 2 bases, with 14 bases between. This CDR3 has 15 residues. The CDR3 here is CASRVWGGPYNEQFF. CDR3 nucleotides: TGTGCCAGCAGGGTGTGGGGGGGCCCCTACAATGAGCAGTTCTTC.

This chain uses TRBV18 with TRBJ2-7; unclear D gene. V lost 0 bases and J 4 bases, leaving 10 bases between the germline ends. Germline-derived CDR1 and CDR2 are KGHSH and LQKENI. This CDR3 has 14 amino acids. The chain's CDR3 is CASSPPGFVYEQYF. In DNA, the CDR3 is TGTGCCAGCTCACCACCGGGGTTCGTGTACGAGCAGTACTTC. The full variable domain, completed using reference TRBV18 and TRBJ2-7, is NAGVMQNPRHLVRRRGQEARLRCSPMKGHSHVYWYRQLPEEGLKFMVYLQKENIIDESGMPKERFSAEFPKEGPSILRIQQVVRGDSAAYFCASSPPGFVYEQYFGPGTRLTVT.

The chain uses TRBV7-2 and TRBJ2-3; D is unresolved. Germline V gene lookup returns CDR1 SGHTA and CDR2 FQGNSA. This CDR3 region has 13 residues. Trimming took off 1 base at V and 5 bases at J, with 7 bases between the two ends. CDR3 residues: CASSLGPRDTQYF. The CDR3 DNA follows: TGTGCCAGCAGCTTAGGCCCCAGAGATACGCAGTATTTT.

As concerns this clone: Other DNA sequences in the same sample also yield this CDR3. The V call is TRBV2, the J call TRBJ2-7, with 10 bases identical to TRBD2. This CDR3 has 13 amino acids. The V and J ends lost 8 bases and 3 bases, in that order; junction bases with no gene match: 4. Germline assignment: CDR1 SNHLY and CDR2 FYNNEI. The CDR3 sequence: CASRLAGVYEQYF. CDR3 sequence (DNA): TGTGCCAGCCGACTAGCGGGCGTCTACGAGCAGTACTTC. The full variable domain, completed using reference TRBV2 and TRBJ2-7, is EPEVTQTPSHQVTQMGQEVILRCVPISNHLYFYWYRQILGQKVEFLVSFYNNEISEKSEIFDDQFSVERPDGSNFTLKIRSTKLEDSAMYFCASRLAGVYEQYFGPGTRLTVT.

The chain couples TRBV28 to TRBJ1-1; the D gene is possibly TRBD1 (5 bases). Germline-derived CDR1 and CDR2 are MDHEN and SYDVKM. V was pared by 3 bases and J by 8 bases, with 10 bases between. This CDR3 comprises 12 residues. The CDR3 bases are TGTGCCAGCAGTTTGGGGCCCGGGGAAGCTTTCTTT. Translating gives CASSLGPGEAFF. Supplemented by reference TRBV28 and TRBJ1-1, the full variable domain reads DVKVTQSSRYLVKRTGEKVFLECVQDMDHENMFWYRQDPGLGLRLIYFSYDVKMKEKGDIPEGYSVSREKKERFSLILESASTNQTSMYLCASSLGPGEAFFGQGTRLTVV.